This T cell receptor (beta chain) was identified during a study of T cell repertoires in cytomegalovirus infection. Note on this clonotype: The antigen is undetermined.

CDR1 SGHAT and CDR2 FQNNGV come from the germline V gene. V was trimmed by 6 bases and J by 2 bases, leaving 17 bases between them. The CDR3 has 15 amino acids. MiXCR was run by TCRdb on the reads, yielding one entry per CDR3 protein. The sample shows some 57,000 distinct CDR3 sequences, 33% of them seen only once. Input material: PBMCs, sequenced either directly or after in vitro stimulation (not recorded which). This clonotype was obtained from a human donor in good health (CMV status not recorded). Some clones in this sample may be carry-over from other donors' samples. The chain recombines TRBV11-2 with TRBJ2-7; a possible D gene is TRBD2 (6 bases). This CDR3 reads CASSPLSGGTYEQYF. CDR3 bases: TGTGCCAGCAGTCCCCTTAGTGGCGGGACCTACGAGCAGTACTTC.